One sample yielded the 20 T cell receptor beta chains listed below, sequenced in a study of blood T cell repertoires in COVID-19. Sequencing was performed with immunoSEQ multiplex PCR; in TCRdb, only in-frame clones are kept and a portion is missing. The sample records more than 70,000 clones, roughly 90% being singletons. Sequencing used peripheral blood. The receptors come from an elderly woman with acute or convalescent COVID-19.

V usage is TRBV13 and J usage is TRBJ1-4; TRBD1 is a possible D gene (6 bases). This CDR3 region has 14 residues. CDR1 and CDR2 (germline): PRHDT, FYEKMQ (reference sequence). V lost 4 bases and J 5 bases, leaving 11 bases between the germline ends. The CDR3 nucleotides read TGTGCCAGCAGCTCCCGGGACACGAATGAAAAACTGTTTTTT. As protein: CASSSRDTNEKLFF.

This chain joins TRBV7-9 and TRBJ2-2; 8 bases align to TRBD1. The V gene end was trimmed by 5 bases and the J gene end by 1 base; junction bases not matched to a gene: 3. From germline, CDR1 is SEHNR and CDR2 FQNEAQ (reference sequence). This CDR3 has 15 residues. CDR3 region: CASSTGQGNTGELFF. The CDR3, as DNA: TGTGCCAGCAGCACCGGACAGGGGAACACCGGGGAGCTGTTTTTT.

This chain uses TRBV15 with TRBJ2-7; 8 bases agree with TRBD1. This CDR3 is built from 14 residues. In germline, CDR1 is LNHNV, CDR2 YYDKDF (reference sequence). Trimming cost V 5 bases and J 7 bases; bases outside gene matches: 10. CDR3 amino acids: CATSRGQGGREQYF. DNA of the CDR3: TGTGCCACCAGCCGAGGACAGGGAGGAAGGGAGCAGTACTTC.

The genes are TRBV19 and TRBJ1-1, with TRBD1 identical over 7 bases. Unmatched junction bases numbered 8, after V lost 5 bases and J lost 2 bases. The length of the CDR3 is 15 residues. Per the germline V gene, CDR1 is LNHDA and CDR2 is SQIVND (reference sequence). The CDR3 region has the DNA TGTGCCAGTAGTCCAAGGGACAGTCCCAACACTGAAGCTTTCTTT. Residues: CASSPRDSPNTEAFF.

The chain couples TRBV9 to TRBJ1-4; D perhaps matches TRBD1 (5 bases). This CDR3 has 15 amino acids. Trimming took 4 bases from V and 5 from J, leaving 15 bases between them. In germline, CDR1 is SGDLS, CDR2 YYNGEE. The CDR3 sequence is CASSLGAGRNEKLFF. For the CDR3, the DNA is TGTGCCAGCAGCCTAGGGGCAGGGCGAAATGAAAAACTGTTTTTT.

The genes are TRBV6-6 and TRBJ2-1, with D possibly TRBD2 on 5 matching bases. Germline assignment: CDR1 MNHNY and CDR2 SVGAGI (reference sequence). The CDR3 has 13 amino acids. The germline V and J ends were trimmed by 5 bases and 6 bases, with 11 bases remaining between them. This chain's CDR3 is CASSLSEGNEQFF. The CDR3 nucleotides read TGTGCCAGCAGTCTCTCCGAGGGCAATGAGCAGTTCTTC.

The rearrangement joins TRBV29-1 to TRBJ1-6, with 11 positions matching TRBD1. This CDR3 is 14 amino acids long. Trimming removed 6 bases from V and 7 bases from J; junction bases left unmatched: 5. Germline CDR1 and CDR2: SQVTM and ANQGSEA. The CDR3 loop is CSVGTGGINSPLHF. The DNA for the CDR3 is TGCAGCGTGGGGACAGGGGGAATAAATTCACCCCTCCACTTT.

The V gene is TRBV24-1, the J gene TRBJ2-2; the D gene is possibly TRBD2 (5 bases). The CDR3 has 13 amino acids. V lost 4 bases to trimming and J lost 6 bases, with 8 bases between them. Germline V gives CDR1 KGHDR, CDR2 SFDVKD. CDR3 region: CATSERGSGELFF. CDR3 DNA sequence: TGTGCCACCAGTGAAAGAGGGTCCGGGGAGCTGTTTTTT.

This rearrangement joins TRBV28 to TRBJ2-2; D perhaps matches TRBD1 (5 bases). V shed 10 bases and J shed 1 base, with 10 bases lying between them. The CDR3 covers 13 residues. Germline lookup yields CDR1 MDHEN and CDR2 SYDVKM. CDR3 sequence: CATLTENTGELFF. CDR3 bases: TGTGCCACCTTGACAGAGAACACCGGGGAGCTGTTTTTT.

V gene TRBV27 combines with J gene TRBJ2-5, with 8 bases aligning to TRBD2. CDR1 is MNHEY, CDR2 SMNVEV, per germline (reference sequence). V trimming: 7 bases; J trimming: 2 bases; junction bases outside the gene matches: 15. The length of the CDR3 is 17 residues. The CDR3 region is CASTGFPLRGGQETQYF. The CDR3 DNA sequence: TGTGCCAGCACAGGGTTCCCTTTACGGGGGGGGCAAGAGACCCAGTACTTC.

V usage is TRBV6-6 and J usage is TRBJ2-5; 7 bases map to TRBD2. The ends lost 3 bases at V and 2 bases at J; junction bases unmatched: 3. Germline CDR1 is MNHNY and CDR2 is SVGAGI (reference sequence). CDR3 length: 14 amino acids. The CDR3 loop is CASSYGRVQETQYF. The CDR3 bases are TGTGCCAGCAGTTATGGGAGGGTTCAAGAGACCCAGTACTTC.

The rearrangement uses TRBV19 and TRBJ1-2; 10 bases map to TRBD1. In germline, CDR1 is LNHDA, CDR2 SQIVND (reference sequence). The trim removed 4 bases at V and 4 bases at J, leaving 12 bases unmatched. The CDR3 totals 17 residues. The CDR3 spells CASSTSHRDRGLYGYTF. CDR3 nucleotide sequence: TGTGCCAGTAGTACCTCTCACCGGGACAGGGGCCTCTATGGCTACACCTTC.

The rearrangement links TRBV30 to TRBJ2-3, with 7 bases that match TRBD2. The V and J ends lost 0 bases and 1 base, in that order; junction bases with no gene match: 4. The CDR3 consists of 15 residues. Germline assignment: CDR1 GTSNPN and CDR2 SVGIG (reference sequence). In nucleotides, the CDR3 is TGTGCCTGGAGTGTCGTTCGGGGGGGCACAGATACGCAGTATTTT. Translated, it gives CAWSVVRGGTDTQYF.

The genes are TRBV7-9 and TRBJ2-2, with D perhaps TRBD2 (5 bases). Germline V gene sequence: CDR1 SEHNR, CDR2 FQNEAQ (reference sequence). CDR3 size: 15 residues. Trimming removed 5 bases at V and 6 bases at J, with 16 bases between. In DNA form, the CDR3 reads TGTGCCAGCAGCCTTCTCGGGATGCTCCCCGGGGAGCTGTTTTTT. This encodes CASSLLGMLPGELFF.

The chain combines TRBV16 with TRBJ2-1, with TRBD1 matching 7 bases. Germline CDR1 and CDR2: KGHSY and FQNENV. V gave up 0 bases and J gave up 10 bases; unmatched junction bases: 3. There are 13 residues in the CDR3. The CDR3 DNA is TGTGCCAGCAGCCAATCGGACAGGAGCGAGCAGTTCTTC. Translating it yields CASSQSDRSEQFF.

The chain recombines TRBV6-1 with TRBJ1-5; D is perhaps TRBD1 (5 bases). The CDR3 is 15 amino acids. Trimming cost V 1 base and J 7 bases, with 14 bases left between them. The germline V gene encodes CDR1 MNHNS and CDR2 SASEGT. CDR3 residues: CASSEVAGNGQPQHF. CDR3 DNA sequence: TGTGCCAGCAGTGAAGTCGCAGGGAACGGGCAGCCCCAGCATTTT.

CDR3 region: CASSPDLIAQYF. Written as DNA, the CDR3 is TGTGCCAGCAGTCCCGATCTAATCGCACAGTACTTC. This chain links TRBV2 with TRBJ2-7; no reliable D call. In germline, CDR1 is SNHLY, CDR2 FYNNEI. Trimming removed 5 bases at V and 10 bases at J, with 15 bases between. The CDR3 is 12 residues long.

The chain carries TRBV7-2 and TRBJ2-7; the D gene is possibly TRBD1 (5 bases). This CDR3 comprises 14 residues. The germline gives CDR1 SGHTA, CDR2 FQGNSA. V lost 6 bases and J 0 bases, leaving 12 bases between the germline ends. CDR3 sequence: CASRPDSFSYEQYF. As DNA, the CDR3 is TGTGCCAGCAGACCCGACAGTTTCTCCTACGAGCAGTACTTC.

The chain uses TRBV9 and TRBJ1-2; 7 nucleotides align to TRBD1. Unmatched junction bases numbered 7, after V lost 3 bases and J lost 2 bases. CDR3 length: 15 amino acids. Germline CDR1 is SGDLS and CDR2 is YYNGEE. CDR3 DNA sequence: TGTGCCAGCAGCGCACAGGGGACAAACAACTATGGCTACACCTTC. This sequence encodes CASSAQGTNNYGYTF.

The DNA of the CDR3 is TGTGCCAGCAGCTTAAGGGCCCTCTCTGGAAACACCATATATTTT. This gives the protein CASSLRALSGNTIYF. The chain recombines TRBV7-3 with TRBJ1-3; no clear D. V shed 1 base and J shed 0 bases, with 7 bases lying between them. The CDR3 length is 15 residues. Germline CDR1 reads SGHTA; CDR2 reads FQGTGA.